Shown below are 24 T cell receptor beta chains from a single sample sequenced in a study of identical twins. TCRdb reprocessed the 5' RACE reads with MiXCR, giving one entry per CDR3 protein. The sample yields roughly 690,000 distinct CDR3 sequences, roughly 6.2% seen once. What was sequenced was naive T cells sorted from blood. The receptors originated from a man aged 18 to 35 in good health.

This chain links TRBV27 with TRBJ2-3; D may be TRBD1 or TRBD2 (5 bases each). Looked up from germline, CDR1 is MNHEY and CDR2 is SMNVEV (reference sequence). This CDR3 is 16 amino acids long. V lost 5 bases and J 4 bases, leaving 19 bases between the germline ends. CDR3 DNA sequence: TGTGCCAGCAGTCCCCGGCCGGGGCATGCGGCAGATACGCAGTATTTT. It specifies CASSPRPGHAADTQYF.

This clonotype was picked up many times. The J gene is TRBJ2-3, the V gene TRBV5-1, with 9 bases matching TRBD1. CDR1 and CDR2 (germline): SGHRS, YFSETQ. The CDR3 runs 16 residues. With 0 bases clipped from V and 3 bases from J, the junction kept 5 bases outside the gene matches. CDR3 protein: CASSLVRDRETDTQYF. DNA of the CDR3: TGCGCCAGCAGCTTGGTTCGGGACAGGGAGACAGATACGCAGTATTTT.

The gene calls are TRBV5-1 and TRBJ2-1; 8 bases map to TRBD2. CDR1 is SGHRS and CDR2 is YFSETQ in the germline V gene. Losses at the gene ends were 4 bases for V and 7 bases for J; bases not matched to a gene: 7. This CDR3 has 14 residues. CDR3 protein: CASSIQREKNEQFF. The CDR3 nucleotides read TGCGCCAGCAGCATTCAGCGGGAGAAGAATGAGCAGTTCTTC. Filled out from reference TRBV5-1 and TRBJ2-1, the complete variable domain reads KAGVTQTPRYLIKTRGQQVTLSCSPISGHRSVSWYQQTPGQGLQFLFEYFSETQRNKGNFPGRFSGRQFSNSRSEMNVSTLELGDSALYLCASSIQREKNEQFFGPGTRLTVL.

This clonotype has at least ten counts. The CDR3 spells CASRPDYNLRSDTQYF. The CDR3 DNA reads TGTGCCAGCAGACCCGATTACAACTTAAGGTCAGATACGCAGTATTTT. This rearrangement joins TRBV6-1 to TRBJ2-3, with no clear D. The germline CDR1 and CDR2 sequences are MNHNS and SASEGT. This CDR3 has 16 residues. The V end was cut by 6 bases, the J end by 4 bases, with 20 bases between.

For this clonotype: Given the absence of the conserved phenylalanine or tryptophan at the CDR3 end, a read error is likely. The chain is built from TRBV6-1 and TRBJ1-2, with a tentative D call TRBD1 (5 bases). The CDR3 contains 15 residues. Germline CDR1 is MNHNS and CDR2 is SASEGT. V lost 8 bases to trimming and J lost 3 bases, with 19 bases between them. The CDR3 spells CASRDGSSVYYGYTC. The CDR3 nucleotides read TGTGCCAGCCGGGACGGTTCAAGCGTCTACTATGGCTACACCTGC.

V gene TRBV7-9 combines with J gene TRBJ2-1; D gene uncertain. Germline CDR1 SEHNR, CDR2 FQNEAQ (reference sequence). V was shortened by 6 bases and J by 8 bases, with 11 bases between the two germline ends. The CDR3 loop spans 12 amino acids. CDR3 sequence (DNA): TGTGCCAGCAGTTATCCCCAAGATGAGCAGTTCTTC. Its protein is CASSYPQDEQFF.

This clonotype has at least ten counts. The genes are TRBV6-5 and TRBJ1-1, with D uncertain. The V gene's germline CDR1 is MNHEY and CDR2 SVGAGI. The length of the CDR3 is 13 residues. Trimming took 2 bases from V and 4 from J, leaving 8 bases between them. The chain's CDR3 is CASSYAVGTEAFF. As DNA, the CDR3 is TGTGCCAGCAGTTACGCAGTGGGCACTGAAGCTTTCTTT.

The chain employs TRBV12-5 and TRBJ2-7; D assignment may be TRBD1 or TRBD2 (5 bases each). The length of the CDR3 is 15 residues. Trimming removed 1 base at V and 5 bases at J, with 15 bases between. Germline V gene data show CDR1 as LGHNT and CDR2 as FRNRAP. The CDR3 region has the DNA TGTGCTAGTGGTTTGGGCGGTTCGGGGCCCCACGAGCAGTACTTC. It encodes CASGLGGSGPHEQYF.

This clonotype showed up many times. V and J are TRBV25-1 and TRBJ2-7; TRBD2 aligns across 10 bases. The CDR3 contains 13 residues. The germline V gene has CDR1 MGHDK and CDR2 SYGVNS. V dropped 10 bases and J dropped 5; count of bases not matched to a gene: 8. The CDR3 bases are TGTGCCACTCTAGCGGGAGTCGGCAACGAGCAGTACTTC. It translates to CATLAGVGNEQYF.

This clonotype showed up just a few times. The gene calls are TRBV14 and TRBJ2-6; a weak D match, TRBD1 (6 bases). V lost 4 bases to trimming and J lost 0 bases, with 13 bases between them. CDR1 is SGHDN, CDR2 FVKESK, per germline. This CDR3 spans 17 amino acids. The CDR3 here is CASSLQTGTSGANVLTF. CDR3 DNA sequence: TGTGCCAGCAGCCTCCAGACAGGAACCTCTGGGGCCAACGTCCTGACTTTC.

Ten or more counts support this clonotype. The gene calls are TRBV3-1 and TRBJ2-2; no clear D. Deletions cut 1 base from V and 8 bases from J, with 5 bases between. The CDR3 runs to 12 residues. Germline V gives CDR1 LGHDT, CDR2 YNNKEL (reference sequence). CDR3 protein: CASSQARGELFF. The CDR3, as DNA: TGTGCCAGCAGCCAAGCACGAGGGGAGCTGTTTTTT. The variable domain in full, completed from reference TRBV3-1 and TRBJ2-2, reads DTAVSQTPKYLVTQMGNDKSIKCEQNLGHDTMYWYKQDSKKFLKIMFSYNNKELIINETVPNRFSPKSPDKAHLNLHINSLELGDSAVYFCASSQARGELFFGEGSRLTVL.

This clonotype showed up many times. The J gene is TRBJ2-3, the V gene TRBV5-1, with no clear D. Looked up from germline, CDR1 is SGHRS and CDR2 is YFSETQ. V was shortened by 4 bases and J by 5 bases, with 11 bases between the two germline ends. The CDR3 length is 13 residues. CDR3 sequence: CASSGSMVDTQYF. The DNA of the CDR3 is TGCGCCAGCAGCGGCAGCATGGTAGATACGCAGTATTTT.

CDR3 in DNA: TGTGCCAGCAGCTTATCGACAGGGGAAATGCTCGAGCAGTACTTC. Translation gives CASSLSTGEMLEQYF. This chain uses TRBV7-8 with TRBJ2-7; 8 bases are shared with TRBD1. The CDR3 is 15 amino acids. Per the germline V gene, CDR1 is SGHVS and CDR2 is FQNEAQ. With 2 bases clipped from V and 6 bases from J, the junction kept 9 bases outside the gene matches.

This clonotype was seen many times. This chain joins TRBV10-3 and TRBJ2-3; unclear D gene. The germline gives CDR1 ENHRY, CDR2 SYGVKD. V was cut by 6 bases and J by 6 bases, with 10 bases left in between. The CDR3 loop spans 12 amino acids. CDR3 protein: CAISEVTDTQYF. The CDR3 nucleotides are TGTGCCATCAGCGAGGTTACCGATACGCAGTATTTT.

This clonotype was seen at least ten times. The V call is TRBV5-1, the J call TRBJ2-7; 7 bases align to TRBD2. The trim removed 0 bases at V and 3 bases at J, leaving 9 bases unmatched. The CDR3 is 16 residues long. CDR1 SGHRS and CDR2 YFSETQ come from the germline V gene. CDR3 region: CASSLGVVAGHYEQYF. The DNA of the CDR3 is TGCGCCAGCAGCTTGGGTGTGGTAGCGGGTCACTACGAGCAGTACTTC.

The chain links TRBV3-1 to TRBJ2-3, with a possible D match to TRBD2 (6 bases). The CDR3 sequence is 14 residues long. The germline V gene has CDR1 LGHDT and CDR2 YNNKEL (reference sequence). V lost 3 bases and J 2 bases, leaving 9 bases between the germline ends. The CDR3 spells CASSHRGNTDTQYF. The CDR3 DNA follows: TGTGCCAGCAGCCATCGGGGGAACACAGATACGCAGTATTTT.

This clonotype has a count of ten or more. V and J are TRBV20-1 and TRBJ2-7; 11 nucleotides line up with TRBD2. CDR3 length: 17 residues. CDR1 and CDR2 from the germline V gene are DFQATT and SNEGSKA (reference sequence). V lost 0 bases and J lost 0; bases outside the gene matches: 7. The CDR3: CSARDVTSGGLSYEQYF. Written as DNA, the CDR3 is TGCAGTGCTAGAGATGTCACTAGCGGGGGCCTCTCCTACGAGCAGTACTTC.

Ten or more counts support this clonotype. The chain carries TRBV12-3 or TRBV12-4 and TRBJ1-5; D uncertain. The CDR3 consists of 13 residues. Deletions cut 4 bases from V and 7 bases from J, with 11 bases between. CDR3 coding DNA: TGTGCCAGCAGTTCCCTGTCTTCCCAGCCCCAGCATTTT. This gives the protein CASSSLSSQPQHF.

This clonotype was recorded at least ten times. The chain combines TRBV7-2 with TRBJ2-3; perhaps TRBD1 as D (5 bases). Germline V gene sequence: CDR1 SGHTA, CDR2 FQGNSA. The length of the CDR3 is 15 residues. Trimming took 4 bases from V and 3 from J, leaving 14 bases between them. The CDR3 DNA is TGTGCCAGCAGCTCTCGCCAGGGTGGTACAGATACGCAGTATTTT. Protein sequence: CASSSRQGGTDTQYF.

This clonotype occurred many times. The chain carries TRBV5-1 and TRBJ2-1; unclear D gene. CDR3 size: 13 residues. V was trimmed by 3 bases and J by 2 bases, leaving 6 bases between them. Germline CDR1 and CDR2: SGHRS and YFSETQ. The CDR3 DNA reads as TGCGCCAGCAGCTGGTCGACCTACAATGAGCAGTTCTTC. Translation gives CASSWSTYNEQFF. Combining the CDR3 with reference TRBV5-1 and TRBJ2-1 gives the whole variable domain KAGVTQTPRYLIKTRGQQVTLSCSPISGHRSVSWYQQTPGQGLQFLFEYFSETQRNKGNFPGRFSGRQFSNSRSEMNVSTLELGDSALYLCASSWSTYNEQFFGPGTRLTVL.

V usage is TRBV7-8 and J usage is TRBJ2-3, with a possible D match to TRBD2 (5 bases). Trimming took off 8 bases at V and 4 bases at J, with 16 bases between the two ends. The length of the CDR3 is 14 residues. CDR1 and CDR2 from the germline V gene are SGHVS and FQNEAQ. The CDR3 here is CASRTGSDADTQYF. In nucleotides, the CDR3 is TGTGCCAGCCGTACGGGGTCCGACGCAGATACGCAGTATTTT. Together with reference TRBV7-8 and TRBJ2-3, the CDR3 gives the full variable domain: GAGVSQSPRYKVAKRGQDVALRCDPISGHVSLFWYQQALGQGPEFLTYFQNEAQLDKSGLPSDRFFAERPEGSVSTLKIQRTQQEDSAVYLCASRTGSDADTQYFGPGTRLTVL.

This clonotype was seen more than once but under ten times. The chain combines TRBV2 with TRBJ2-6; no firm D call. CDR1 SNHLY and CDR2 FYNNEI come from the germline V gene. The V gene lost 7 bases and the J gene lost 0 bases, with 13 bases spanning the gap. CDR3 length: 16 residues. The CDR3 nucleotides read TGTGCCAGCATTGGACCCACCAGCTCTGGGGCCAACGTCCTGACTTTC. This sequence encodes CASIGPTSSGANVLTF. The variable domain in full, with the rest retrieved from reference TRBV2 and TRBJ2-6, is EPEVTQTPSHQVTQMGQEVILRCVPISNHLYFYWYRQILGQKVEFLVSFYNNEISEKSEIFDDQFSVERPDGSNFTLKIRSTKLEDSAMYFCASIGPTSSGANVLTFGAGSRLTVL.

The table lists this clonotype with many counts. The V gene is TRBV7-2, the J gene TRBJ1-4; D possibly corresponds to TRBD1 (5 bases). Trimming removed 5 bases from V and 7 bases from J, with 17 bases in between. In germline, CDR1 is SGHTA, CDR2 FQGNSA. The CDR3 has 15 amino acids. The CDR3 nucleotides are TGTGCCAGCAGCCTTAGTGGGGGGTACAGTGAAAAACTGTTTTTT. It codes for CASSLSGGYSEKLFF.

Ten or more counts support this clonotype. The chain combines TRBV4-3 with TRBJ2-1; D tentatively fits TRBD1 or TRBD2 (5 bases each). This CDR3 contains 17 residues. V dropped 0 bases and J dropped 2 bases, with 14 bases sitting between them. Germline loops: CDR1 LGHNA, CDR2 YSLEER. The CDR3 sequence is CASSQEGVARTYNEQFF. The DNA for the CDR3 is TGCGCCAGCAGCCAAGAGGGGGTAGCCCGCACCTACAATGAGCAGTTCTTC.